The present entry profiles one T cell receptor beta chain with its context. The antigen remains undetermined. The sample belongs to a study of T cell responses to AZD1222 COVID-19 vaccine. General observations from the study: Clonal diversity was possibly underestimated, and white British individuals and females predominated among donors. Spike-specific TCR repertoires showed rising breadth and depth after two AZD1222 doses. Targeting of unmutated variant regions was reportedly seen in nearly half of spike-specific TCRs. Among AZD1222 vaccinees, only five or six were seropositive at baseline.

TCRdb keeps only in-frame clones here, not all; method: immunoSEQ multiplex PCR. Here the sample spans 97,000 or so clones, 90% to 95% being singletons. V was clipped by 4 bases and J by 6 bases, with 10 bases between them. The CDR3 spans 12 residues. Germline values: CDR1 SQVTM, CDR2 ANQGSEA. The sequencing used peripheral blood, collected 28 days after the second AZD1222 dose. The TCR originated in an adult who received the AZD1222 COVID-19 vaccine. The chain joins TRBV29-1 to TRBJ2-1, with D tentatively TRBD1 (5 bases). The CDR3 bases are TGCAGCGTTGGGCAGGGCAGCAATGAGCAGTTCTTC. It encodes CSVGQGSNEQFF.